This TCR beta chain was identified in a study of T-cell reconstitution after alpha-beta-depleted transplantation in children. Study results and limitations: Reports say that about two months after transplant, the alpha-beta T cells came out of several hundred graft clones that had expanded. Newly produced T cells mostly accounted for T-cell counts and diversity one year post-transplant. Surviving recipient cells, namely T cells and thymic progenitors, were the source of high day-60 TCRbeta diversity in some patients.

There are a few counts of this clonotype. Its antigen is unidentified. Unique molecular identifiers were used in preparing the TCRbeta library. TCRdb re-called the PCR reads with MiXCR, one entry per CDR3 protein. This sample has about 580,000 distinct CDR3 sequences, with more than 20% found just once. Here the sequenced sample was PBMCs, mostly from graft donor cells, taken 360 days after TCRalphabeta/CD19-depleted stem cell transplant. The TCR was taken from a boy in the first two years of life who had a stem cell transplant for acute myeloid leukemia, so the T cells may come from the graft donor.

CDR3 in amino acids: CASTPQRQVAGEQYV. The DNA of the CDR3 is TGTGCCAGCACCCCACAGAGACAGGTCGCTGGCGAGCAGTACGTC. The chain combines TRBV28 with TRBJ2-7, with D possibly TRBD1 on 6 matching bases. This CDR3 is built from 15 residues. The ends were cut back, 7 bases at V and 6 bases at J, with 22 bases in the middle. Germline V CDR1 and CDR2: MDHEN, SYDVKM.